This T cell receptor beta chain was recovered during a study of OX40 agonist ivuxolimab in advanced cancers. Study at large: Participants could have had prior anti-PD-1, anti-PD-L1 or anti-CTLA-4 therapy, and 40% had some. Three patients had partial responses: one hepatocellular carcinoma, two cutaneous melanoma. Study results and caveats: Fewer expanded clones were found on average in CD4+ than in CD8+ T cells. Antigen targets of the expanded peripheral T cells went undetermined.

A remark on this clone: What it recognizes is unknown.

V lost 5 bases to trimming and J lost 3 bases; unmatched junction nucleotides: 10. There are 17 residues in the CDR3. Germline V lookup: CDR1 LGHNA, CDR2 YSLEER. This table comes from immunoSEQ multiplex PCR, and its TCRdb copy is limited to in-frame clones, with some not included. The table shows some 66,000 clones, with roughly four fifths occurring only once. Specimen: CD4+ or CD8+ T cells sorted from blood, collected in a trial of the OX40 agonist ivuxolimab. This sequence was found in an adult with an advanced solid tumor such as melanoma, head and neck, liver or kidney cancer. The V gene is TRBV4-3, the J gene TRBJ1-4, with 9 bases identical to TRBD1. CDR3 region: CASSEGTGRGANEKLFF. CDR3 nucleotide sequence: TGCGCCAGCAGCGAGGGGACAGGGCGAGGGGCTAATGAAAAACTGTTTTTT.